One and the same sample provided the 24 T cell receptor beta chains below, sequenced in a study of identical twins. Via MiXCR, TCRdb re-called the 5' RACE reads, giving one row per CDR3 protein. The sample includes some 560,000 distinct CDR3 sequences, over 8.5% of them seen just once. The sample also formed part of further work on yellow fever vaccine responses in identical twins.

Sequencing was done on a sample of PBMCs. Source of these receptors: a woman between 18 and 29 years old in good health.

This clonotype was picked up many times. The chain links TRBV28 to TRBJ2-7; D is unresolved. V was pared by 7 bases and J by 3 bases, with 13 bases between. Germline-derived CDR1 and CDR2 are MDHEN and SYDVKM. CDR3 length: 13 amino acids. CDR3 nucleotide sequence: TGTGCCAGCACCGAGGCTATAAACTACGAGCAGTACTTC. Protein product: CASTEAINYEQYF.

This clonotype showed up many times. The chain combines TRBV24-1 with TRBJ1-1, with TRBD1 as a possible D gene (5 bases). V lost 3 bases, J lost 10 bases, and 17 bases lay in between. This CDR3 comprises 14 residues. Germline V CDR1 and CDR2: KGHDR, SFDVKD. The CDR3 is CATSDPEGQGRAFF. CDR3 nucleotide sequence: TGTGCCACCAGTGATCCGGAAGGGCAGGGTCGAGCTTTCTTT.

The chain is built from TRBV4-3 and TRBJ2-7; tentatively, D is TRBD1 (5 bases). Trimming cost V 1 base and J 2 bases, with 15 bases left between them. This CDR3 contains 16 residues. In germline, CDR1 is LGHNA, CDR2 YSLEER. The CDR3 coding sequence is TGCGCCAGCAGCCAAGGGTTGACAGATAACACCTACGAGCAGTACTTC. Amino acids: CASSQGLTDNTYEQYF.

V and J are TRBV5-6 and TRBJ2-7; 9 bases are shared with TRBD1. Per germline, CDR1 SGHDT and CDR2 YYEEEE. CDR3 length: 16 amino acids. The junction had 6 bases not matched to a gene; V was cut back by 0 bases and J by 2 bases. The CDR3 sequence is CASSLAGQGWPYEQYF. The CDR3 bases are TGTGCCAGCAGCTTGGCGGGACAGGGTTGGCCCTACGAGCAGTACTTC.

This clonotype has a handful of counts. The rearrangement uses TRBV4-3 and TRBJ2-7; 11 bases are a match to TRBD2. The V gene end was trimmed by 0 bases and the J gene end by 2 bases; junction bases not matched to a gene: 6. Germline V CDR1 and CDR2: LGHNA, YSLEER. This CDR3 is built from 17 residues. The CDR3 region has the DNA TGCGCCAGCAGCCAAGATAACATAGCGGGAGGGCCCTACGAGCAGTACTTC. This encodes CASSQDNIAGGPYEQYF.

This chain connects TRBV10-3 to TRBJ2-5; D call uncertain. Between the trimmed V and J ends, which lost 0 bases and 5 bases, there was a span of 10 bases. Per the germline V gene, CDR1 is ENHRY and CDR2 is SYGVKD. This CDR3 spans 14 amino acids. The DNA for the CDR3 is TGTGCCATCAGTGAGTCGGTGGGTAAGGAGACCCAGTACTTC. Translating gives CAISESVGKETQYF.

This clonotype has just a few counts. Here the CDR3 DNA reads TGTGCCAGCAGTCCCGGGGGCGCAGGGTCCCAAGAGACCCAGTACTTC. Its translation is CASSPGGAGSQETQYF. The chain is built from TRBV6-1 and TRBJ2-5; either TRBD1 or TRBD2 may supply D (6 bases each). V lost 5 bases to trimming and J lost 1 base, with 17 bases between them. CDR3 length: 16 residues. The germline V gene has CDR1 MNHNS and CDR2 SASEGT.

This clonotype was observed at least ten times. The CDR3 DNA is TGTGCCAGCAGCCCGACAGGTGCCTTAAGATTACCCCTCCACTTT. This codes for CASSPTGALRLPLHF. This chain connects TRBV7-6 to TRBJ1-6, with TRBD1 as a possible D gene (6 bases). The CDR3 contains 15 residues. CDR1 and CDR2 from the germline V gene are SGHVS and FNYEAQ. Trimming pared 5 bases from V and 12 bases from J, leaving 20 bases between.

This clonotype appeared a few times. The genes are TRBV20-1 and TRBJ2-1; TRBD2 matches at 8 bases. The V segment lost 0 bases and the J segment 3 bases; nucleotides outside the gene matches: 13. This CDR3 spans 18 amino acids. Looked up from germline, CDR1 is DFQATT and CDR2 is SNEGSKA (reference sequence). In DNA, the CDR3 is TGCAGTGCTAGAGATATTTTCCCAGCGGGGGCGAACTACAATGAGCAGTTCTTC. It is translated as CSARDIFPAGANYNEQFF.

This chain links TRBV5-1 with TRBJ2-1; D might be TRBD1 (6 bases). The CDR3 contains 15 residues. The V gene's germline CDR1 is SGHRS and CDR2 YFSETQ. Trimming left V 3 bases short and J 7 bases short, with 17 bases between. The CDR3 loop reads CASSSNTGTTNEQFF. For the CDR3, the DNA is TGCGCCAGCAGCTCCAATACCGGGACAACAAATGAGCAGTTCTTC.

This clonotype was observed at least ten times. The chain uses TRBV6-2 or TRBV6-3 and TRBJ2-7; D tentatively reads TRBD1 or TRBD2 (5 bases each). The CDR3 spans 14 residues. Trimming stripped 0 bases from V and 3 bases from J, with 9 bases between. Germline V gives CDR1 MNHEY, CDR2 SVGEGT. The CDR3 nucleotides are TGTGCCAGCAGTTACTCGGGACCCCGCTACGAGCAGTACTTC. Amino acids: CASSYSGPRYEQYF.

CDR3 protein: CSHSDPGVGQETQYF. Here the CDR3 DNA reads TGCAGCCATTCCGACCCAGGGGTGGGCCAAGAGACCCAGTACTTC. The rearrangement links TRBV29-1 to TRBJ2-5; the D gene is possibly TRBD1 (6 bases). Germline values: CDR1 SQVTM, CDR2 ANQGSEA. This CDR3 contains 15 residues. V shed 8 bases and J shed 1 base, with 20 bases lying between them.

The CDR3: CASSQDRGINEQFF. The CDR3 DNA is TGCGCCAGCAGCCAAGATAGAGGGATCAATGAGCAGTTCTTC. The rearrangement links TRBV4-3 to TRBJ2-1; a possible D gene is TRBD2 (5 bases). The CDR3 spans 14 residues. V lost 0 bases and J lost 6, with 9 bases in between. The V gene's germline CDR1 is LGHNA and CDR2 YSLEER.

This clonotype was counted a few times. V usage is TRBV7-9 and J usage is TRBJ2-1, with D possibly matching TRBD2 (6 bases). The ends were cut back, 3 bases at V and 3 bases at J, with 15 bases in the middle. This CDR3 is built from 16 residues. CDR1 is SEHNR and CDR2 is FQNEAQ in the germline V gene (reference sequence). In nucleotides, the CDR3 is TGTGCCAGCAGCTTCGGGGCGGGGTCTTTCTACAATGAGCAGTTCTTC. Translation: CASSFGAGSFYNEQFF.

This clonotype turned up a few times. The gene calls are TRBV4-3 and TRBJ2-6, with 12 bases fitting TRBD2. Losses at the gene ends were 1 base for V and 0 bases for J; bases not matched to a gene: 1. The germline V gene has CDR1 LGHNA and CDR2 YSLEER. The CDR3 totals 18 residues. CDR3 DNA sequence: TGCGCCAGCAGCCAAGGACTAGCGGGAGCCTCTGGGGCCAACGTCCTGACTTTC. Encoded protein: CASSQGLAGASGANVLTF.

The CDR3 bases are TGTGCCAGCAGCCCAAACCAGGTGGGTGGGAATGAGCAGTTCTTC. Translation: CASSPNQVGGNEQFF. The chain is built from TRBV7-8 and TRBJ2-1; the D is unclear. The CDR3 loop spans 15 amino acids. CDR1 is SGHVS, CDR2 FQNEAQ, per germline. The V and J ends lost 5 bases and 7 bases respectively, with 18 bases between them.

Remarks on this clonotype: The junction differs from germline at one of its ends, possibly a read error. The chain couples TRBV29-1 to TRBJ2-1, with TRBD2 matching over 9 bases. The CDR3 loop spans 15 amino acids. In germline, CDR1 is SQVTM, CDR2 ANQGSEA. The CDR3, as DNA: TGCAGCGTTGTGGTGGGCGGGGGGGATCTCGGTGAGCAGATCTTC. It codes for CSVVVGGGDLGEQIF.

This clonotype was detected only a few times. The chain carries TRBV7-2 and TRBJ2-2; possible D gene TRBD2, 5 bases. Germline-derived CDR1 and CDR2 are SGHTA and FQGNSA. The germline V and J ends were trimmed by 5 bases and 6 bases, with 19 bases remaining between them. The CDR3 is 16 residues long. CDR3: CASSQTIEGMAGELFF. CDR3 DNA sequence: TGTGCCAGCAGCCAAACGATTGAGGGAATGGCCGGGGAGCTGTTTTTT.

This clonotype showed up just a few times. V usage is TRBV6-2 or TRBV6-3 and J usage is TRBJ2-1; D perhaps matches TRBD2 (5 bases). Trimming took off 2 bases at V and 2 bases at J, with 13 bases between the two ends. Looked up from germline, CDR1 is MNHEY and CDR2 is SVGEGT. The CDR3 loop spans 16 amino acids. CDR3 bases: TGTGCCAGCAGTTACACCCCACCCGGGGCCTACAATGAGCAGTTCTTC. Amino acids: CASSYTPPGAYNEQFF.

The V gene is TRBV11-2, the J gene TRBJ2-3; TRBD1 or TRBD2 may be the D gene (6 bases each). The germline V gene has CDR1 SGHAT and CDR2 FQNNGV. V was clipped by 5 bases and J by 3 bases, with 18 bases between them. CDR3 length: 16 residues. In DNA, the CDR3 is TGTGCCAGCAGCCCAGGCTGGGGGGCAGGGACAGATACGCAGTATTTT. It specifies CASSPGWGAGTDTQYF. Full variable domain (missing parts from reference TRBV11-2 and TRBJ2-3): EAGVAQSPRYKIIEKRQSVAFWCNPISGHATLYWYQQILGQGPKLLIQFQNNGVVDDSQLPKDRFSAERLKGVDSTLKIQPAKLEDSAVYLCASSPGWGAGTDTQYFGPGTRLTVL.

The chain has TRBV20-1 and TRBJ2-5; TRBD2 is a possible D gene (6 bases). The length of the CDR3 is 14 residues. V gave up 5 bases and J gave up 0 bases, with 13 bases separating them. Germline V gives CDR1 DFQATT, CDR2 SNEGSKA (reference sequence). CDR3 bases: TGCAGTGCTGGAGGGGCTGGGTACCAAGAGACCCAGTACTTC. Its protein is CSAGGAGYQETQYF.

This clonotype has more than one count but fewer than ten. The V gene is TRBV27, the J gene TRBJ2-7; D not certain. Trimming cost V 6 bases and J 2 bases, with 14 bases left between them. Germline assignment: CDR1 MNHEY and CDR2 SMNVEV (reference sequence). The CDR3 totals 14 residues. CDR3 sequence reads: CASRPGLVPYEQYF. CDR3 coding DNA: TGTGCCAGCAGACCCGGGCTAGTCCCCTACGAGCAGTACTTC.

This chain uses TRBV20-1 with TRBJ2-7, with TRBD2 matching over 8 bases. The junction had 11 bases not matched to a gene; V was cut back by 7 bases and J by 0 bases. Germline CDR1 and CDR2: DFQATT and SNEGSKA (reference sequence). The CDR3 spans 15 residues. The CDR3: CSVPKPGTSSYEQYF. In DNA, the CDR3 is TGCAGTGTCCCCAAACCCGGGACTAGCTCCTACGAGCAGTACTTC.

This chain links TRBV2 with TRBJ2-2; D unclear. The germline V and J ends were trimmed by 4 bases and 6 bases, with 6 bases remaining between them. CDR3 size: 12 residues. Looked up from germline, CDR1 is SNHLY and CDR2 is FYNNEI. The CDR3 reads CASSVFAGELFF. CDR3 bases: TGTGCCAGCAGTGTTTTTGCCGGGGAGCTGTTTTTT.